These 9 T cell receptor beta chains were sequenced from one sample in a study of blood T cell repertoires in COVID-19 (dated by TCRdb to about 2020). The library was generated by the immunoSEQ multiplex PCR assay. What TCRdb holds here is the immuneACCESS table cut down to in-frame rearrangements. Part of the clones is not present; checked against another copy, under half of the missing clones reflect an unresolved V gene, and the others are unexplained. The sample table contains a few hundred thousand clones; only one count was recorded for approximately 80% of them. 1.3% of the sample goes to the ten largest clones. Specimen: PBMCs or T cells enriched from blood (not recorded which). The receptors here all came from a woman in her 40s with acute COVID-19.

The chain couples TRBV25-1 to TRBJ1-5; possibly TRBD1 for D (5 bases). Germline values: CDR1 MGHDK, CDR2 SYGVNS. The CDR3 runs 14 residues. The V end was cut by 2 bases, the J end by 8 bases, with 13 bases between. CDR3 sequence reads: CASSEAQGLEPQHF. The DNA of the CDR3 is TGTGCCAGCAGTGAAGCGCAGGGTCTTGAGCCCCAGCATTTT.

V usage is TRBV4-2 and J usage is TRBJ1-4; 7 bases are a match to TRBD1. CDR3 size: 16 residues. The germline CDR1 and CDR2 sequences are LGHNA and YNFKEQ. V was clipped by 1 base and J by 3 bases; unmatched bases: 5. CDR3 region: CASSQVTGTANEKLFF. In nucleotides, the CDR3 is TGTGCCAGCAGCCAAGTCACCGGGACAGCTAATGAAAAACTGTTTTTT.

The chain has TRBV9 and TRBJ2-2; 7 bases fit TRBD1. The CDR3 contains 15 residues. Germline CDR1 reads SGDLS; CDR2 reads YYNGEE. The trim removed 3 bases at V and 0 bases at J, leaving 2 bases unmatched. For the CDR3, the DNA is TGTGCCAGCAGCGCGGACAGGACGAACACCGGGGAGCTGTTTTTT. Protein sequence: CASSADRTNTGELFF. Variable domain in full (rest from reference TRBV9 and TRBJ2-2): DSGVTQTPKHLITATGQRVTLRCSPRSGDLSVYWYQQSLDQGLQFLIQYYNGEERAKGNILERFSAQQFPDLHSELNLSSLELGDSALYFCASSADRTNTGELFFGEGSRLTVL.

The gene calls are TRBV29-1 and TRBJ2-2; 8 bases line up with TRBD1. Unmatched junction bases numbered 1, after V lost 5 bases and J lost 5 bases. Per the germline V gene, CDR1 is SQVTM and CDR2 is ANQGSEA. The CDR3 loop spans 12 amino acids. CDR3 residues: CSVYRGTGELFF. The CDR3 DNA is TGCAGCGTTTACAGGGGGACCGGGGAGCTGTTTTTT.

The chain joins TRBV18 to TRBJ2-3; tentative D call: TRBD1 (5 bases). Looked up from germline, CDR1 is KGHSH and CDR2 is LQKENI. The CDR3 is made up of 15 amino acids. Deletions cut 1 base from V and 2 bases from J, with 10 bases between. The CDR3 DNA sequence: TGTGCCAGCTCACCACTACAGGAACCCACAGATACGCAGTATTTT. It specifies CASSPLQEPTDTQYF.

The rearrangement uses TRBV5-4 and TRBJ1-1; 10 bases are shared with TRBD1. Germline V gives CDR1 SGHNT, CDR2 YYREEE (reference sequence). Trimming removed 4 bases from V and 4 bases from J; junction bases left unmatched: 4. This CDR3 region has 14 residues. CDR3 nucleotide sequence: TGTGCCAGCAGCCCTAGGACAGGGGGCACTGAAGCTTTCTTT. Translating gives CASSPRTGGTEAFF.

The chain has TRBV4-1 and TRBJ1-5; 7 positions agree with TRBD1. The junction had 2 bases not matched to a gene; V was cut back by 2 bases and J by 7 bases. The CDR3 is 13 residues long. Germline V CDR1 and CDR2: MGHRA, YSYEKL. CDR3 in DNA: TGCGCCAGCAGCCAAACAGGGGCCCAGCCCCAGCATTTT. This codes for CASSQTGAQPQHF.

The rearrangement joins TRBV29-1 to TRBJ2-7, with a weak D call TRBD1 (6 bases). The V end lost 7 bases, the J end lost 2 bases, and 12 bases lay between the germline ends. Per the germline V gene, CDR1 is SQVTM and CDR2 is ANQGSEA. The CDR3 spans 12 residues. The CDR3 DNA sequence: TGCAGCGCCTCGACAGGACCCTACGAGCAGTACTTC. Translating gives CSASTGPYEQYF.

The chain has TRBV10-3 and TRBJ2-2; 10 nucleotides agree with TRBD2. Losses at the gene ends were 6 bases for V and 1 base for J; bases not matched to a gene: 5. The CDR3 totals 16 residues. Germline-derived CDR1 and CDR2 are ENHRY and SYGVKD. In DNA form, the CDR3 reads TGTGCCATCAGCGGGACTAGCGCGAGGAACACCGGGGAGCTGTTTTTT. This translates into CAISGTSARNTGELFF.